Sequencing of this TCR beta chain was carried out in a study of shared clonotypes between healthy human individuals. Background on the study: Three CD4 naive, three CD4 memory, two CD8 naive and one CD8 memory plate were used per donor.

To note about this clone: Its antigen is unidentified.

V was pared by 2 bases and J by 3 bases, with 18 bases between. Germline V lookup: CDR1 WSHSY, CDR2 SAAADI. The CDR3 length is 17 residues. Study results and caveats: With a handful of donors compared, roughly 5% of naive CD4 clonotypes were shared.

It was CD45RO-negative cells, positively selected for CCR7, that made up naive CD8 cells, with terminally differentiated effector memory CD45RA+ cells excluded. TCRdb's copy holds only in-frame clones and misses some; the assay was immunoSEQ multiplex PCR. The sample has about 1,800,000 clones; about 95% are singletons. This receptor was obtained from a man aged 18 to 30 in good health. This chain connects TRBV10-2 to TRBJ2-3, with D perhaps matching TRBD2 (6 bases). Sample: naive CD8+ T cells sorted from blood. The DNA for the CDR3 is TGCGCCAGCAGTGAGCCTTCTCTAGCGTGGGGGACAGATACGCAGTATTTT. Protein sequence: CASSEPSLAWGTDTQYF.